This T cell receptor beta chain was profiled in a study of T cell responses to AZD1222 COVID-19 vaccine. Assay used: immunoSEQ multiplex PCR; TCRdb lists only in-frame clones, some missing. The profile shows fewer than 150,000 clones, about 91% of them singletons. The CDR3 length is 14 residues. Germline V gene lookup returns CDR1 MDHEN and CDR2 SYDVKM. Trimming removed 5 bases from V and 13 bases from J, with 21 bases in between. The rearrangement uses TRBV28 and TRBJ2-1, with D maybe TRBD1 (6 bases). This receptor was obtained from an adult who received the AZD1222 COVID-19 vaccine. Here the sequenced sample was peripheral blood, taken 28 days after the second AZD1222 dose. The CDR3 region is CASSQRSYPGAQFF. CDR3 DNA: TGTGCCAGCAGTCAGCGTAGCTACCCAGGGGCTCAGTTCTTC.